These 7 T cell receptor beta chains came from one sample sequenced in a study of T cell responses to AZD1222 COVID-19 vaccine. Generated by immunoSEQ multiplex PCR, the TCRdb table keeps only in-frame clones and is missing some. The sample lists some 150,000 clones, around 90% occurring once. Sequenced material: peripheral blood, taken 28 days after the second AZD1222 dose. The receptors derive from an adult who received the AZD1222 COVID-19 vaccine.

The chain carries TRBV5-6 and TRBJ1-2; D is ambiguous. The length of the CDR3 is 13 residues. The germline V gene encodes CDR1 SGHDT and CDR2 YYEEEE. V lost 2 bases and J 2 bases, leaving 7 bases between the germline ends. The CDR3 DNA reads TGTGCCAGCAGCTTTTTACAGAACTATGGCTACACCTTC. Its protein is CASSFLQNYGYTF.

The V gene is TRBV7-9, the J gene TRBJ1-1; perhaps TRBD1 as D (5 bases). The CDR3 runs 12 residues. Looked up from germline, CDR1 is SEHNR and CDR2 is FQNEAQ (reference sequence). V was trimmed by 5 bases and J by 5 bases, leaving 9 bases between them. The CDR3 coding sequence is TGTGCCAGCAGCCCGGGGACGACTGAAGCTTTCTTT. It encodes CASSPGTTEAFF.

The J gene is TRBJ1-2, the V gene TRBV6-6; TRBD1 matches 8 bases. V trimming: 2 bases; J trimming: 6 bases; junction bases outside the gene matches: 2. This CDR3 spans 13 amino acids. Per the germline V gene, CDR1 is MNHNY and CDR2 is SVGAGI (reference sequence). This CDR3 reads CASSYGQGDGYTF. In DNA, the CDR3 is TGTGCCAGCAGTTACGGACAGGGTGATGGCTACACCTTC.

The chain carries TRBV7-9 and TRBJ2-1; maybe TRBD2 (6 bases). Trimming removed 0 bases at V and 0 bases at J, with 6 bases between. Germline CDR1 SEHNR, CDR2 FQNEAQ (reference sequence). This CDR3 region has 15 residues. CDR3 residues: CASSLAGLSYNEQFF. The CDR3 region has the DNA TGTGCCAGCAGCTTAGCGGGACTCTCCTACAATGAGCAGTTCTTC.

CDR3 region: CASSEFSRGPYEQYF. The CDR3 DNA is TGTGCCAGCAGTGAATTCAGCAGGGGGCCCTACGAGCAGTACTTC. V and J are TRBV6-1 and TRBJ2-7, with 8 bases lining up with TRBD1. V lost 2 bases and J lost 2; bases outside the gene matches: 5. CDR1 and CDR2 (germline): MNHNS, SASEGT. This CDR3 has 15 residues.

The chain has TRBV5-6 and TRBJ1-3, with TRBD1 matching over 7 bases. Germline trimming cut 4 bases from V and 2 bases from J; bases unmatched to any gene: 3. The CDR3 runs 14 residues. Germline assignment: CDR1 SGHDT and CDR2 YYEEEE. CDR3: CASSKTGTGNTIYF. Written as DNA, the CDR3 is TGTGCCAGCAGCAAGACAGGGACTGGAAACACCATATATTTT. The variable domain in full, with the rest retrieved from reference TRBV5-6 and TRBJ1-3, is DAGVTQSPTHLIKTRGQQVTLRCSPKSGHDTVSWYQQALGQGPQFIFQYYEEEERQRGNFPDRFSGHQFPNYSSELNVNALLLGDSALYLCASSKTGTGNTIYFGEGSWLTVV.

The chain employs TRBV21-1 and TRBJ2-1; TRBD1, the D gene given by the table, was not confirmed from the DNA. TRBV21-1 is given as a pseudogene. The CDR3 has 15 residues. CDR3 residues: CASTSDRGGYNEQFF. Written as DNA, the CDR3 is TGTGCCAGCACCTCCGACAGGGGTGGCTACAATGAGCAGTTCTTC.